Listed below are T cell receptor beta chains from one sample, sequenced in a study of cytomegalovirus exposure and HLA in healthy donors. The protocol was immunoSEQ multiplex PCR, while the TCRdb copy is restricted to in-frame clones and leaves out a portion. The data hold roughly 100,000 clones, with over 60% observed a single time. Input material: PBMCs. The receptors were gathered from a man aged 40-50 years in good health and CMV-seropositive. CDR3s include the opening cysteine and the closing phenylalanine or tryptophan. Fields, in order: V gene, J gene, CDR3 protein.

>TRBV11-3|TRBJ2-1
CASSLGTLGTSGSMYNEQFF
>TRBV7-2|TRBJ2-3
CASSQITGLQTDTQYF
>TRBV7-9|TRBJ2-5
CASSSGTSGGARQETQYF
>TRBV2|.
CASNPDRGYEQYF
>TRBV9|TRBJ2-3
CASSVGGGALGSTDTQYF
>TRBV18|TRBJ2-7
CASSPPIAAGLYEQYF
>TRBV5-1|TRBJ2-5
CASSSHGEGTETQYF
>TRBV5-6|TRBJ2-1
CASRLSGGANEQFF
>TRBV29-1|TRBJ1-3
CSATTGNSGNTIYF
>TRBV19|TRBJ2-7
CASSSVRDSSYEQYF
>TRBV7-9|TRBJ2-7
CASSFGQENEQYF
>TRBV5-5|TRBJ1-1
CASSLKQAEWDTEAFF
>TRBV11-3|TRBJ2-4
CASSLEAVQYF
>TRBV28|TRBJ2-7
CASSTAARALSYEQYF
>TRBV6-6|TRBJ2-1
CASSYPRANEQFF
>TRBV7-2|.
CASSSEIAGPYEQYF
>TRBV11-1|TRBJ2-5
CASSLQRGKEETQYF
>TRBV4-3|TRBJ2-7
CASSQALTVGSEQYF
>TRBV6-5|TRBJ2-7
CATHRASGGGEQYF
>TRBV4-3|TRBJ2-1
CASSQDSDGWDNEQFF
>TRBV5-4|TRBJ2-5
CASSSTTSGSSVEETQYF
>TRBV9|TRBJ1-4
CASSARDRGHEKLFF
>TRBV5-6|TRBJ2-1
CASSFGGTYNEQFF
>TRBV4-1|TRBJ1-4
CASSQETGGFGEKLFF
>TRBV19|TRBJ2-7
CASRGGRIYEQYF
>TRBV25-1|TRBJ2-3
CASRLAQGTQYF
>TRBV4-3|TRBJ2-1
CASSQDFRGEQFF
>TRBV27|TRBJ1-2
CASGSSFDRLLRGYTF
>TRBV28|TRBJ1-1
CASSPPIGAYTEAFF
>TRBV7-2|TRBJ2-2
CASSQGQGTGELFF
>TRBV27|TRBJ2-2
CASTLEVGGAGELFF
>TRBV10-3|TRBJ2-7
CAISRGSSYEQYF
>TRBV4-3|TRBJ1-2
CASSQLEPRYGYTF
>TRBV19|TRBJ2-1
CASSIVGVGSYNEQFF
>TRBV5-4|TRBJ2-2
CASSSIVDTGELFF
>TRBV7-2|TRBJ2-5
CASSRTAVLAGGAQYF
>TRBV2|TRBJ1-2
CASSLTDFYEGGYTF
>TRBV5-1|TRBJ2-3
CATRQITSGDTDTQYF
>TRBV7-2|TRBJ1-6
CASSLATAKIGSPLHF
>TRBV7-2|TRBJ2-7
CASSPSGSYEQYF
>TRBV7-2|TRBJ2-1
CASATTRGNEQFF
>TRBV6-4|TRBJ2-4
CASPGGDRIAKNIQYF